The clone carrying this TCR beta chain was detected only a few times. The target antigen is unknown. The sample contains more than one DNA sequence encoding this CDR3. Generated by immunoSEQ multiplex PCR, the TCRdb table keeps only in-frame clones and is missing some. Among some 130,000 clones, roughly nine tenths were seen once, and the ten largest hold 0.95% to 1.5%. This record comes from a study of cytomegalovirus exposure and HLA in healthy donors. Notes on the study in general: It was 164 TCR beta chains that were listed as cytomegalovirus-associated. Rarity characterized most TCR sequences, yet some public TCRs appeared in many donors.

The V gene's germline CDR1 is LGHNA and CDR2 YNFKEQ. The CDR3 contains 12 residues. V was pared by 0 bases and J by 5 bases, with 5 bases between. The chain uses TRBV4-2 and TRBJ2-7; the D is unclear. Sequencing input: PBMCs. The source of this sequence is a woman aged 18-29 years in good health and CMV-seronegative. CDR3 in DNA: TGTGCCAGCAGCCAAGATCGGGACGAGCAGTACTTC. Protein sequence: CASSQDRDEQYF.